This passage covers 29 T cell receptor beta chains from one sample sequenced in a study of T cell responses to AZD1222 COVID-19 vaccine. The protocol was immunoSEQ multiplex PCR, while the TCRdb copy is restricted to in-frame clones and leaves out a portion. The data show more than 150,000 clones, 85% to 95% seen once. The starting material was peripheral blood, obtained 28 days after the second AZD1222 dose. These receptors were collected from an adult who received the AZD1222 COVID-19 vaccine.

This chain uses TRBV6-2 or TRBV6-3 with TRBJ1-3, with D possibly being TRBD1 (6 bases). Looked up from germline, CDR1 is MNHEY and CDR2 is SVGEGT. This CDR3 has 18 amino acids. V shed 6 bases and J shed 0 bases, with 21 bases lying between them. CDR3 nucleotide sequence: TGTGCCAGCAGCCCTTCCGGGGCAGGGGCCCGCTCTGGAAACACCATATATTTT. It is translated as CASSPSGAGARSGNTIYF.

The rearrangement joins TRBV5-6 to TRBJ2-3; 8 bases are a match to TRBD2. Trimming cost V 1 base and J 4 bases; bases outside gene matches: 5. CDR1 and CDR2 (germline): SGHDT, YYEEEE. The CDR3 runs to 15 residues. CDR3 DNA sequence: TGTGCCAGCAGCTTGCCAGCGGGAGCCTCAGATACGCAGTATTTT. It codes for CASSLPAGASDTQYF.

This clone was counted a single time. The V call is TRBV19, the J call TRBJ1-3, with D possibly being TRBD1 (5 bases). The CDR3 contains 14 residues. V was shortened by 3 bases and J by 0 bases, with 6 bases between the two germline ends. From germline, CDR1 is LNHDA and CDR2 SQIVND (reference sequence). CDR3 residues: CASSIGASGNTIYF. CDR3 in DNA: TGTGCCAGTAGTATTGGGGCCTCTGGAAACACCATATATTTT.

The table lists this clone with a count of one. The CDR3 coding sequence is TGTGCCAGCAGCCAAGGGAATTTAGTGGGGGAGACCCAGTACTTC. Translated, it gives CASSQGNLVGETQYF. The chain carries TRBV3-1 (or the pseudogene TRBV3-2) and TRBJ2-5; D is undetermined. V lost 1 base to trimming and J lost 5 bases, with 14 bases between them. The germline gives CDR1 LGHDT, CDR2 YNNKEL (reference sequence). The CDR3 length is 15 residues.

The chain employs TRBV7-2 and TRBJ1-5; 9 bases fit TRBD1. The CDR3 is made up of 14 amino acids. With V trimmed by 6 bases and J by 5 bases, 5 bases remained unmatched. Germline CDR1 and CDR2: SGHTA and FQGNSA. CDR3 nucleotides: TGTGCCAGCAGGTCGGGACAGGGTTATCAGCCCCAGCATTTT. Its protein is CASRSGQGYQPQHF.

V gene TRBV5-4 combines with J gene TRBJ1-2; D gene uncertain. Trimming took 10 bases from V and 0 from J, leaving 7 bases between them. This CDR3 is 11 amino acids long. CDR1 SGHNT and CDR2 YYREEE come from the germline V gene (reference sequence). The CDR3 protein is CAASSNYGYTF. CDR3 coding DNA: TGTGCCGCGAGCTCTAACTATGGCTACACCTTC.

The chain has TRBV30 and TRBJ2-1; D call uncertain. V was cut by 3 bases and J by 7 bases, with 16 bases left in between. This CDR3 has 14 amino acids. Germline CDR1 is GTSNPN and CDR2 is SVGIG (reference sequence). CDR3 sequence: CAWRPLTPGNEQFF. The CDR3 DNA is TGTGCCTGGAGGCCTTTGACCCCTGGGAATGAGCAGTTCTTC.

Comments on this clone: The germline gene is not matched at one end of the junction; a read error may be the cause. The DNA for the CDR3 is TGTGCCAGCAATTTATTTCCGCCCCCGGAGGGGTCACCCCTCCACTTT. Translation gives CASNLFPPPEGSPLHF. This chain connects TRBV28 to TRBJ1-6; the D gene is possibly TRBD1 (5 bases). Germline V gene sequence: CDR1 MDHEN, CDR2 SYDVKM. CDR3 length equals 16 residues.

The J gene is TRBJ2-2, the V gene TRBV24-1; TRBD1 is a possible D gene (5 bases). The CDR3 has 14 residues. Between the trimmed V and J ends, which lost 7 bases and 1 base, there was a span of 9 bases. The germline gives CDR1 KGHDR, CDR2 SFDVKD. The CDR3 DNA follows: TGTGCCACCAGAGGCAGGGTGAACACCGGGGAGCTGTTTTTT. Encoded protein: CATRGRVNTGELFF.

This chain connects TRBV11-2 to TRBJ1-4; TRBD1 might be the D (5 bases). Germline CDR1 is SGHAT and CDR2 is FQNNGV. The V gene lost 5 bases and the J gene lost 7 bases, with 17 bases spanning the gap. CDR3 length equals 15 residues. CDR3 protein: CASSTREGKREKLFF. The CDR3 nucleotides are TGTGCCAGCAGCACCCGGGAGGGGAAGCGTGAAAAACTGTTTTTT. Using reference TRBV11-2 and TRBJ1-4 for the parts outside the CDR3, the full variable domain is EAGVAQSPRYKIIEKRQSVAFWCNPISGHATLYWYQQILGQGPKLLIQFQNNGVVDDSQLPKDRFSAERLKGVDSTLKIQPAKLEDSAVYLCASSTREGKREKLFFGSGTQLSVL.

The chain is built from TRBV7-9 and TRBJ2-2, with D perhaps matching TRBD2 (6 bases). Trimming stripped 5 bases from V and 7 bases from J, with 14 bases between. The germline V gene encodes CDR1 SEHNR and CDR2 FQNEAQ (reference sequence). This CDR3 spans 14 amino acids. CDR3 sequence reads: CASSELAYVGELFF. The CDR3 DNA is TGTGCCAGCAGCGAACTAGCTTACGTCGGGGAGCTGTTTTTT.

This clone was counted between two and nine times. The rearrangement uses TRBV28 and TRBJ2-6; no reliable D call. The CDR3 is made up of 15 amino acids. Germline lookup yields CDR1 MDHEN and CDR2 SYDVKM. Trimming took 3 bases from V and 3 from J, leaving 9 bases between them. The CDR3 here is CASSFRQLGANVLTF. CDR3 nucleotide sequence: TGTGCCAGCAGTTTTCGGCAGCTTGGGGCCAACGTCCTGACTTTC. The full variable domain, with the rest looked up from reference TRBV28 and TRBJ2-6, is DVKVTQSSRYLVKRTGEKVFLECVQDMDHENMFWYRQDPGLGLRLIYFSYDVKMKEKGDIPEGYSVSREKKERFSLILESASTNQTSMYLCASSFRQLGANVLTFGAGSRLTVL.

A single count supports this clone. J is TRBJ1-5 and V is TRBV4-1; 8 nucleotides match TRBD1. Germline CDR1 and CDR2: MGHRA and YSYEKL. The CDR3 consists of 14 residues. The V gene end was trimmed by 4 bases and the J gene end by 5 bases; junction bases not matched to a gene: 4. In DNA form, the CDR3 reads TGCGCCAGCAGCCTAACAGGGGGGGATCAGCCCCAGCATTTT. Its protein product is CASSLTGGDQPQHF.

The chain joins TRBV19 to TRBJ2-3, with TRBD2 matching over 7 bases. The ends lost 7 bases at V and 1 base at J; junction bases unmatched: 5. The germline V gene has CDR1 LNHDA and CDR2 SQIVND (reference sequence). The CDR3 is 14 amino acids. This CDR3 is CASTGGWGTDTQYF. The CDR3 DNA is TGTGCCAGTACCGGGGGGTGGGGCACAGATACGCAGTATTTT.

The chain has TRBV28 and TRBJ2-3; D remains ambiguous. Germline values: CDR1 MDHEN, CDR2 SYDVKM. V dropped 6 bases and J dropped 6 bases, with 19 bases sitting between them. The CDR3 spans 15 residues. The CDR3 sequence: CASSQMPRLGDTQYF. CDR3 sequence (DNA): TGTGCCAGCAGCCAAATGCCAAGGTTGGGGGATACGCAGTATTTT.

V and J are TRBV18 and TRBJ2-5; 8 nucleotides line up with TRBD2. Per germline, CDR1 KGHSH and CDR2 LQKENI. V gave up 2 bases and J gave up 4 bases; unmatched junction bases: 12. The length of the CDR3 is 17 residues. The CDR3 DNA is TGTGCCAGCTCACCATCGAGCGGGGGCCGCGTGGGAGAGACCCAGTACTTC. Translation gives CASSPSSGGRVGETQYF.

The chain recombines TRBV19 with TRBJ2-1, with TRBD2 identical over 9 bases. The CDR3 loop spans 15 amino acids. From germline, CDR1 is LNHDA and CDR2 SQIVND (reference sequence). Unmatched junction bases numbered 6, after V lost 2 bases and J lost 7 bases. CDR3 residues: CASSITASGENEQFF. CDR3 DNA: TGTGCCAGTAGTATAACGGCTAGCGGGGAGAATGAGCAGTTCTTC.

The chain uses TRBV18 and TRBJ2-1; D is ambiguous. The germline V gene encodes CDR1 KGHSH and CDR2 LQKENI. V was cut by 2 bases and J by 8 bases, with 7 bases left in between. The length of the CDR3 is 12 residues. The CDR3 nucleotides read TGTGCCAGCTCACCAGCCAGAGATGAGCAGTTCTTC. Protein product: CASSPARDEQFF.

The CDR3 DNA follows: TGTGCCAGCAGCTCCTCGTTCGTCTATGGCTACACCTTC. This sequence encodes CASSSSFVYGYTF. This chain uses TRBV6-2 or TRBV6-3 with TRBJ1-2; D ambiguous. Germline V gene lookup returns CDR1 MNHEY and CDR2 SVGEGT. V lost 6 bases to trimming and J lost 4 bases, with 12 bases between them. This CDR3 spans 13 amino acids.

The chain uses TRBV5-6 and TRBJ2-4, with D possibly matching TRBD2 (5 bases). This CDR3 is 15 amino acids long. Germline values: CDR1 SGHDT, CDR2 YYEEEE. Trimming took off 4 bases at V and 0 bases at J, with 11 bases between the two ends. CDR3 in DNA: TGTGCCAGCAGCCCCAACGGACTAGCCAAAAACATTCAGTACTTC. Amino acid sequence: CASSPNGLAKNIQYF.

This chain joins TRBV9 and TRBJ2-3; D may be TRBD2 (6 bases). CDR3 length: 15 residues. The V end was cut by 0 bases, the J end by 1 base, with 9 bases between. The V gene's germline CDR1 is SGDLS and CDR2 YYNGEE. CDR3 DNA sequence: TGTGCCAGCAGCGTAGCGGAGGGAGGCACAGATACGCAGTATTTT. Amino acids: CASSVAEGGTDTQYF.

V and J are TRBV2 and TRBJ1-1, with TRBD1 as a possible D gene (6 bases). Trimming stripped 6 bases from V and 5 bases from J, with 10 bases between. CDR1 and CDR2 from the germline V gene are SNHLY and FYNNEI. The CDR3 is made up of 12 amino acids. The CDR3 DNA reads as TGTGCCAGCAGGCCTCAGGGGACTGAAGCTTTCTTT. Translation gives CASRPQGTEAFF.

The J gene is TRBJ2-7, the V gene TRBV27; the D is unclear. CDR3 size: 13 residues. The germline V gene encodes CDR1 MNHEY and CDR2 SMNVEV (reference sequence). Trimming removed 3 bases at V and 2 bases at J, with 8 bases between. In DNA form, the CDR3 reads TGTGCCAGCAGTTTGGCTCCGGCCTACGAGCAGTACTTC. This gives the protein CASSLAPAYEQYF.

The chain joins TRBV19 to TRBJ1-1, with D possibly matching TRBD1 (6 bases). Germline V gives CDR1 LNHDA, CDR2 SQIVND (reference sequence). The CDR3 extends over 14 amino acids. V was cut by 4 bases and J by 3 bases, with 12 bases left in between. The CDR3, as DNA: TGTGCCAGTAGTACCCCCCAGGGGTACACTGAAGCTTTCTTT. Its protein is CASSTPQGYTEAFF. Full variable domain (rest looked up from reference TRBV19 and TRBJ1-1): DGGITQSPKYLFRKEGQNVTLSCEQNLNHDAMYWYRQDPGQGLRLIYYSQIVNDFQKGDIAEGYSVSREKKESFPLTVTSAQKNPTAFYLCASSTPQGYTEAFFGQGTRLTVV.

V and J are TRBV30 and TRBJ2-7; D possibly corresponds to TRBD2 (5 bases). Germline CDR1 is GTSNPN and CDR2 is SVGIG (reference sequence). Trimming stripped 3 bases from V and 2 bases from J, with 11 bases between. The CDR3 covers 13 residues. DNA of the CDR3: TGTGCCTGGAGAACTAGTTTCCCCTACGAGCAGTACTTC. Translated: CAWRTSFPYEQYF. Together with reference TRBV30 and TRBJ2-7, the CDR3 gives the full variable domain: SQTIHQWPATLVQPVGSPLSLECTVEGTSNPNLYWYRQAAGRGLQLLFYSVGIGQISSEVPQNLSASRPQDRQFILSSKKLLLSDSGFYLCAWRTSFPYEQYFGPGTRLTVT.

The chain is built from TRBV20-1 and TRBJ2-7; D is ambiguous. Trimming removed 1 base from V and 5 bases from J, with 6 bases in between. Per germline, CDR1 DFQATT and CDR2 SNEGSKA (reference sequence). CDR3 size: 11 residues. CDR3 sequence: CSARANDEQYF. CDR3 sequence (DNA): TGCAGTGCTAGAGCCAACGACGAGCAGTACTTC.

CDR3 DNA: TGCGCCAGCAGCTTTCATGGGACAGGGAACAATGAGCAGTTCTTC. This codes for CASSFHGTGNNEQFF. The chain couples TRBV5-1 to TRBJ2-1, with 9 bases fitting TRBD1. CDR1 and CDR2 (germline): SGHRS, YFSETQ. J gave up 5 bases and V 2 bases, and 5 bases lay outside the gene matches. This CDR3 is 15 amino acids long.

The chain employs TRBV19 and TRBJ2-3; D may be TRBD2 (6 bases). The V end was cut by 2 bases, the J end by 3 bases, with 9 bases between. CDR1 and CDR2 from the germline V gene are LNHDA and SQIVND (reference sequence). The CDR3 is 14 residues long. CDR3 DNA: TGTGCCAGTAGTATACCGGGAGATACAGATACGCAGTATTTT. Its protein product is CASSIPGDTDTQYF.

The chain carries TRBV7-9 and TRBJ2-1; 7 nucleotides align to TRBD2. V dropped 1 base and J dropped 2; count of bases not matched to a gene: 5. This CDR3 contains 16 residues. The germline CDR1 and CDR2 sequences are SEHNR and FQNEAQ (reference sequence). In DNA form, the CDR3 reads TGTGCCAGCAGCTTAGGGATTAGCGGGCCCTACAATGAGCAGTTCTTC. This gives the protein CASSLGISGPYNEQFF.